A few counts support the clone carrying this T cell receptor (beta chain). Its specificity is unknown. V gave up 4 bases and J gave up 3 bases; unmatched junction bases: 13. The CDR3 has 18 residues. Germline V gives CDR1 SGHKS, CDR2 YYEKEE (reference sequence). With 60 Vbeta and 13 Jbeta primers, the PCR was carried out. Some clones are missing from TCRdb's copy, which holds only in-frame ones; the method was immunoSEQ multiplex PCR. Here the sample spans about 130,000 clones, less than 85% being singletons. This sample is drawn from a study of cytomegalovirus exposure and HLA in healthy donors. Study observations and caveats: Rarity marked most TCR sequences, yet some public TCRs occurred in many donors. 87-base-pair reads could not separate some V segments, including TRBV6-2 and TRBV6-3.

The receptor was isolated from a male donor in good health and CMV-seronegative. The chain is built from TRBV5-5 and TRBJ1-4, with 9 positions matching TRBD1. Sequencing was done on a sample of PBMCs. The CDR3 protein is CASSPQGPWTGANEKLFF. Written as DNA, the CDR3 is TGTGCCAGCAGCCCTCAAGGCCCTTGGACAGGGGCTAATGAAAAACTGTTTTTT.